Listed below are T cell receptor beta chains from one sample, sequenced in a study of early T cells in non-severe SARS-CoV-2 infection. TCRdb analysed the 5' RACE reads with MiXCR anew, one entry per CDR3 protein. The sample includes tens of thousands of distinct CDR3 sequences, roughly 13% of them seen just once. Sequenced material: whole blood. Every receptor here comes from an adult who was a healthcare worker with PCR-confirmed SARS-CoV-2 infection or an uninfected control (not recorded which). The CDR3 runs from the conserved cysteine through the conserved F or W. Fields, in order: V gene, J gene, D gene, clone size, CDR3 length, CDR3 DNA, CDR3 protein. A D gene is named only where the DNA matches it firmly. For some rows the clone size is stated as once, few or many, or as a class when expanded; others skip it.

>TRBV6-2/TRBV6-3|TRBJ2-5|.|.|14
TGTGCCAGCAGTTACCGGACAGCTCAAGAGACCCAGTACTTC
CASSYRTAQETQYF
>TRBV7-9|TRBJ2-7|.|many|15
TGTGCCAGCAGCTTAGAAGAGGGGTCCCACTACGAGCAGTACTTC
CASSLEEGSHYEQYF
>TRBV6-6|TRBJ1-1|TRBD1|few|15
TGTGCCAGCAGGTACCTACAGGGGCTGAACACTGAAGCTTTCTTT
CASRYLQGLNTEAFF
>TRBV20-1|TRBJ2-3|.|few|19
TGCAGTGCTAGAGAGCCCCCGCGTACAGGGCGGTTCGACACAGATACGCAGTATTTT
CSAREPPRTGRFDTDTQYF
>TRBV20-1|TRBJ2-5|.|few|13
TGCAGTGCTAGAGATCCTCCTTCAGAGACCCAGTACTTC
CSARDPPSETQYF
>TRBV29-1|TRBJ2-7|TRBD2|many|11
TGCAGCGTTCTAGCGGGAGGCGAGCAGTACTTC
CSVLAGGEQYF
>TRBV5-1|TRBJ2-2|.|.|13
TGCGCCAGCAGCCCCCGGACCCCCGGGGAGCTGTTTTTT
CASSPRTPGELFF
>TRBV6-1|TRBJ2-5|.|few|15
TGTGCCAGCAGTGAAGCATCGGGGGGCATCGAGACCCAGTACTTC
CASSEASGGIETQYF
>TRBV20-1|TRBJ2-7|.|.|16
TGCAGTGCTAGAGATCTTTCAGGGGGGTTTACGTACGAGCAGTACTTC
CSARDLSGGFTYEQYF
>TRBV5-4|TRBJ2-2|.|.|14
TGTGCCAGCAGCTTGGGCGGGGTAACCGGGGAGCTGTTTTTT
CASSLGGVTGELFF
>TRBV18|TRBJ1-1|TRBD1|.|16
TGTGCCAGCTCATCTGATAGGACAGGGGTGAACACTGAAGCTTTCTTT
CASSSDRTGVNTEAFF
>TRBV9|TRBJ2-3|.|many|12
TGTGCCAGCAGCGTAGATACAGATACGCAGTATTTT
CASSVDTDTQYF
>TRBV30|TRBJ1-3|.|many|14
TGTGCCCATCTTGAGAACCTCTCTGGAAACACCATATATTTT
CAHLENLSGNTIYF
>TRBV2|TRBJ2-3|.|.|14
TGTGCCAGCAACCAACCGTTTAGCACAGATACGCAGTATTTT
CASNQPFSTDTQYF
>TRBV27|TRBJ2-7|.|.|13
TGTGCCAGCAGTTTAGGGTCTGGAGGCGAGCAGTACTTC
CASSLGSGGEQYF
>TRBV18|TRBJ2-7|.|.|17
TGTGCCAGCTCACCACCCGGGAAGGCTAGCGCCCGGAACGAGCAGTACTTC
CASSPPGKASARNEQYF
>TRBV6-2/TRBV6-3|TRBJ2-6|.|.|13
TGTGCCAGCAGTTGGGAGCCGGTCAACGTCCTGACTTTC
CASSWEPVNVLTF
>TRBV28|TRBJ1-6|.|.|11
TGTGCCAGCAGTTTGGCCTCACCCCTCCACTTT
CASSLASPLHF
>TRBV7-2|TRBJ2-3|TRBD2|.|14
TGTGCCAGCACCAAGTCTAGCGGGGCAGATACGCAGTATTTT
CASTKSSGADTQYF
>TRBV7-2|TRBJ1-4|.|medium-sized|15
TGTGCCAGCAGCTTAGTTCCTGCAACTAATGAAAAACTGTTTTTT
CASSLVPATNEKLFF
>TRBV7-2|TRBJ2-1|TRBD2|few|17
TGTGCCAGCAGCTCTACCGGACGGCCGCGGGGGTCCAATGAGCAGTTCTTC
CASSSTGRPRGSNEQFF
>TRBV11-2|TRBJ2-7|.|few|15
TGTGCCAGCAGCTTAGGTGGGGCCGGTCTGAACGAGCAGTACTTC
CASSLGGAGLNEQYF
>TRBV7-9|TRBJ2-3|.|few|15
TGTGCCAGCAGCTCTACTAGCCACAGGACAGATACGCAGTATTTT
CASSSTSHRTDTQYF
>TRBV12-3/TRBV12-4|TRBJ2-2|.|many|16
TGTGCCAGCAGCCGGGGGAGTCGTCGGGGCACCGGGGAGCTGTTTTTT
CASSRGSRRGTGELFF
>TRBV7-8|TRBJ1-4|TRBD1|many|14
TGTGCCAGCAGCTTAGTCAGGGGGAATGAAAAACTGTTTTTT
CASSLVRGNEKLFF
>TRBV20-1|TRBJ1-1|TRBD1|few|13
TGCAGTGCACAGGACAGGGGGAGTGCTGAAGCTTTCTTT
CSAQDRGSAEAFF
>TRBV30|TRBJ1-2|.|.|12
TGTGCCTGGAGCGGGACGGAATATGGCTACACCTTC
CAWSGTEYGYTF
>TRBV7-2|TRBJ1-6|TRBD1|many|14
TGTGCCAGCAGCCACACAGGGGTGAATTCACCCCTCCACTTT
CASSHTGVNSPLHF
>TRBV11-2|TRBJ2-5|.|few|15
TGTGCCAGCACAATAGTCGAGCACGAACAAGAGACCCAGTACTTC
CASTIVEHEQETQYF
>TRBV5-1|TRBJ2-3|TRBD1|few|15
TGCGCCAGCAGCATTGGACAGGGGAACACAGATACGCAGTATTTT
CASSIGQGNTDTQYF
>TRBV9|TRBJ2-3|.|.|15
TGTGCCAGCAGCGTAACCGGGACAATTGTAGATACGCAGTATTTT
CASSVTGTIVDTQYF
>TRBV11-2|TRBJ2-7|.|.|14
TGTGCCAGCAGCTCCAATACTGGGTTCTACGAGCAGTACTTC
CASSSNTGFYEQYF
>TRBV7-2|TRBJ2-3|.|many|12
TGTGCCAGCAGCTTAGGGACTGCATCGCAGTATTTT
CASSLGTASQYF
>TRBV6-5|TRBJ2-2|TRBD2|few|19
TGTGCCAGCAGTTACTTGAGTAGCGGGAGAGGAGCGAACACCGGGGAGCTGTTTTTT
CASSYLSSGRGANTGELFF
>TRBV5-6|TRBJ1-2|.|few|15
TGTGCCAGCAGCTTGTATGGGGGAAGGAACTATGGCTACACCTTC
CASSLYGGRNYGYTF
>TRBV11-2|TRBJ2-2|TRBD2|few|16
TGTGCCAGCAGCTGGCGGCGGGGGAGAGGCACCGGGGAGCTGTTTTTT
CASSWRRGRGTGELFF
>TRBV20-1|TRBJ1-5|.|.|13
TGCAGTGCTAGAGAGAGAGGGGTCCAGCCCCAGCATTTT
CSARERGVQPQHF
>TRBV3-1|TRBJ1-1|TRBD1|.|15
TGTGCCAGCAGCCACAGGGGGGGGAGGAACACTGAAGCTTTCTTT
CASSHRGGRNTEAFF
>TRBV4-3|TRBJ2-4|.|few|13
TGCGCCAGCAGCCAAACACAGAAAAACATTCAGTACTTC
CASSQTQKNIQYF
>TRBV20-1|TRBJ1-1|TRBD1|few|15
TGCAGTGCCCAAAACAGGGGGGGCGCAAACACTGAAGCTTTCTTT
CSAQNRGGANTEAFF
>TRBV4-2|TRBJ2-5|.|many|15
TGTGCCAGCAGCCAAGCTGAGGGGGGGCAAGAGACCCAGTACTTC
CASSQAEGGQETQYF
>TRBV29-1|TRBJ2-1|.|many|12
TGCAGCGGAATCCAGGGGAACAATGAGCAGTTCTTC
CSGIQGNNEQFF
>TRBV2|TRBJ2-7|.|.|14
TGTGCCAGCAGCCCGGCCAGGGGCCTCTACGAGCAGTACTTC
CASSPARGLYEQYF
>TRBV27|TRBJ2-1|TRBD2|.|13
TGTGCCAGCAGTTTATCTAGCGGGAGCTTCCCGTTCTTC
CASSLSSGSFPFF
>TRBV13|TRBJ2-7|TRBD1|many|14
TGTGCCAGCAGCGGGGGACAGGGGGCCTACGAGCAGTACTTC
CASSGGQGAYEQYF
>TRBV9|TRBJ2-1|TRBD2|few|14
TGTGCCAGCAGGGCGGGAGACTCCTACAATGAGCAGTTCTTC
CASRAGDSYNEQFF
>TRBV27|TRBJ1-6|.|.|13
TGTGCCAGCAGTTTCGCCCGGAATGCGCCCCTCCACTTT
CASSFARNAPLHF
>TRBV28|TRBJ2-1|.|many|12
TGTGCCAGCAGTTTAGGAGGGAGAACATTGTTCTTC
CASSLGGRTLFF
>TRBV4-2|TRBJ2-3|.|few|12
TGTGCCAGCAGCCAAGAGACAGATACGCAGTATTTT
CASSQETDTQYF
>TRBV6-2/TRBV6-3|TRBJ2-7|.|few|15
TGTGCCAGCAGAAATCGGACTTTCAGCTCCTACGAGCAGTACTTC
CASRNRTFSSYEQYF
>TRBV29-1|TRBJ2-1|.|.|9
TGCAGCTCAGGGCCTGAGCAGTTCTTC
CSSGPEQFF
>TRBV7-9|TRBJ2-7|.|.|15
TGTGCCAGCAGCTTCAGCGGGGACAGAGCCTACGAGCAGTACTTC
CASSFSGDRAYEQYF
>TRBV12-3/TRBV12-4|TRBJ2-7|.|.|12
TGTGCCAGCGGAACAGTTTTCTACGAGCAGTACTTC
CASGTVFYEQYF
>TRBV7-2|TRBJ1-3|.|.|14
TGTGCCAGCAGCTTAGTGTCCTCTGGAAACACCATATATTTT
CASSLVSSGNTIYF
>TRBV9|TRBJ2-7|.|.|15
TGTGCCAGCAGCCCGGATATGGGAGTTTCCTACGAGCAGTACTTC
CASSPDMGVSYEQYF
>TRBV5-1|TRBJ2-1|.|few|16
TGCGCCAGCAGCACCACCGGGACCACGAGCTACAATGAGCAGTTCTTC
CASSTTGTTSYNEQFF
>TRBV4-3|TRBJ2-3|TRBD1|few|14
TGCGCCAGCAGCCCGGACAGGGGAGGAGATACGCAGTATTTT
CASSPDRGGDTQYF